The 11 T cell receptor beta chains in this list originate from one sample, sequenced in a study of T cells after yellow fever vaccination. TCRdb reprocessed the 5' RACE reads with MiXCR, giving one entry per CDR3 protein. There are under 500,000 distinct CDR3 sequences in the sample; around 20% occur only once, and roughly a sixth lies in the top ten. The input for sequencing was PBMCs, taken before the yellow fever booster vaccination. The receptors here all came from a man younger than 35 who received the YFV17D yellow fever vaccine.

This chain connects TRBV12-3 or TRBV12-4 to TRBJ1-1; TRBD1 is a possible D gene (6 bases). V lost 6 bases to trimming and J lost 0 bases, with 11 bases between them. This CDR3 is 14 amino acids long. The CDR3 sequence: CASRRGQLNTEAFF. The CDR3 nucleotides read TGTGCCAGCAGACGTGGACAGCTGAACACTGAAGCTTTCTTT.

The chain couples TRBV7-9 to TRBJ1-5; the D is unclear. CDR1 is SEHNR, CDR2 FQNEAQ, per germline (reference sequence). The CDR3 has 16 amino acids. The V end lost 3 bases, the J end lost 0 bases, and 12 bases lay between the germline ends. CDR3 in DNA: TGTGCCAGCAGCTTTGGACCGATACCTAGCAATCAGCCCCAGCATTTT. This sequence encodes CASSFGPIPSNQPQHF.

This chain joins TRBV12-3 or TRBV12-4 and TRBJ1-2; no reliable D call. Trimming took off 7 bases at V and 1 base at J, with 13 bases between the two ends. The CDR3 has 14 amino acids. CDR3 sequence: CASTQEAFNYGYTF. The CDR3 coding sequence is TGTGCCAGCACCCAAGAGGCTTTTAACTATGGCTACACCTTC.

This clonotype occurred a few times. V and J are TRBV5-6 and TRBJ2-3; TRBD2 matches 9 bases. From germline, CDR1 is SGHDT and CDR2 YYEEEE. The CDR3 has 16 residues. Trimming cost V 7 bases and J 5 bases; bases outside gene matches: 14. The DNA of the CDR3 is TGTGCCAGCGCCCGAGTCGCGGGGGGGCCTGGAGATACGCAGTATTTT. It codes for CASARVAGGPGDTQYF.

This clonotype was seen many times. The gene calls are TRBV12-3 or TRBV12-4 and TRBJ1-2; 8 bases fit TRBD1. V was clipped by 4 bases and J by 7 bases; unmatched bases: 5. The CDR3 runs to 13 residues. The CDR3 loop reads CASSSTGEPGYTF. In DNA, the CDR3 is TGTGCCAGCAGTTCGACAGGGGAGCCTGGCTACACCTTC.

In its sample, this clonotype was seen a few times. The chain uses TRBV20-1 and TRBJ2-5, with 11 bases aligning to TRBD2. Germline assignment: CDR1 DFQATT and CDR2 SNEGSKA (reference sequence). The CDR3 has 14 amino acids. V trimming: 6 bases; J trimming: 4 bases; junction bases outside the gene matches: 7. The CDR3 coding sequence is TGCAGTGCAAGAAGACTAGCGGGGCCAGAGACCCAGTACTTC. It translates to CSARRLAGPETQYF.

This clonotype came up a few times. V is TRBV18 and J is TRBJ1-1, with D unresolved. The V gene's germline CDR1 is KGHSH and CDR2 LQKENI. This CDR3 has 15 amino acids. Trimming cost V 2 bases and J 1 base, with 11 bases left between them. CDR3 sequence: CASSPGNRWNTEAFF. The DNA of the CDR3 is TGTGCCAGCTCACCAGGAAACCGATGGAACACTGAAGCTTTCTTT.

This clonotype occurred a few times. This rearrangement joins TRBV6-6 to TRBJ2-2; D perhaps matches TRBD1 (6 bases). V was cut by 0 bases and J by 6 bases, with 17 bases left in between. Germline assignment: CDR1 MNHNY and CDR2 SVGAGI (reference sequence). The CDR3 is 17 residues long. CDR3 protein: CASSYSRSRGKAGELFF. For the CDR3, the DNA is TGTGCCAGCAGTTACTCGAGGTCCAGGGGAAAGGCCGGGGAGCTGTTTTTT.

Here the CDR3 DNA reads TGTGCCAGCAGCCCACCTCCAAGACAGGGGAATCAGCCCCAGCATTTT. Its translation is CASSPPPRQGNQPQHF. V is TRBV7-8 and J is TRBJ1-5; 8 bases fit TRBD1. The V and J ends lost 5 bases and 4 bases, in that order; junction bases with no gene match: 10. The V gene's germline CDR1 is SGHVS and CDR2 FQNEAQ. This CDR3 has 16 amino acids. The variable domain in full, completed from reference TRBV7-8 and TRBJ1-5, reads GAGVSQSPRYKVAKRGQDVALRCDPISGHVSLFWYQQALGQGPEFLTYFQNEAQLDKSGLPSDRFFAERPEGSVSTLKIQRTQQEDSAVYLCASSPPPRQGNQPQHFGDGTRLSIL.

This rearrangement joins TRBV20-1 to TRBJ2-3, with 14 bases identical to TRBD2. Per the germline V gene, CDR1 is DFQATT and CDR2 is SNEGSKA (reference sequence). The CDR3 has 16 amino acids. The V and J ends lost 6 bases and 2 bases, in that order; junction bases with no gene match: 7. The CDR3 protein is CSAAGLAGAYTDTQYF. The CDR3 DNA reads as TGCAGTGCCGCGGGACTAGCGGGGGCATACACAGATACGCAGTATTTT.

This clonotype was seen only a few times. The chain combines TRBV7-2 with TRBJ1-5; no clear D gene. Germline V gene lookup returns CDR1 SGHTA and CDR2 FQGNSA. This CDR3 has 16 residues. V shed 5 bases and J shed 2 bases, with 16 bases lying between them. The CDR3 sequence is CASSASHLEGNQPQHF. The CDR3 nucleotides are TGTGCCAGCAGCGCAAGCCACCTGGAGGGCAATCAGCCCCAGCATTTT. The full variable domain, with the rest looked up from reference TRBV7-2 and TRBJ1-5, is GAGVSQSPSNKVTEKGKDVELRCDPISGHTALYWYRQSLGQGLEFLIYFQGNSAPDKSGLPSDRFSAERTGGSVSTLTIQRTQQEDSAVYLCASSASHLEGNQPQHFGDGTRLSIL.